This T cell receptor beta chain was recovered during a study of CD8 T cells in Susac syndrome. About this clonotype itself: Its antigen remains unknown.

With 8 bases removed from V and 4 bases from J, the gap between germline ends came to 12 bases. CDR1 and CDR2 (germline): MNHEY, SVGEGT. The CDR3 is 13 amino acids. Findings and caveats of the study: The study found that Susac CD8+ clonal expansion peaked in TEMRA cells and active patients.

RNA totalling about 0.45 to 1 ug underwent reverse transcription with random hexamers. Amplification of TCR beta CDR3 used immunoSEQ multiplex PCR across 54 Vbeta and 13 Jbeta. MiXCR, run by TCRdb on the immunoSEQ multiplex PCR reads, gives a single entry per CDR3 protein. The sample lists tens of thousands of distinct CDR3 sequences, around 96% seen once, with roughly 0.44% in the top ten. In blood CD8+ and CD4+ T cells, TCR beta underwent sequencing. The Susac syndrome patients fit the recently defined diagnostic criteria for definite or probable disease. This TCR was sampled from a human donor with Susac syndrome. Sequencing used CD8+ T cells from PBMCs. The chain carries TRBV6-2 or TRBV6-3 and TRBJ1-5; the D is unclear. The CDR3 DNA is TGTGCCAGCCGGACCTTCGGAAATCAGCCCCAGCATTTT. It encodes CASRTFGNQPQHF.